This is a list of T cell receptor beta chains from one sample in a study of blood T cells in healthy people across ages. In TCRdb, the 5' RACE reads were re-called with MiXCR into one record per CDR3 protein. Of about 680,000 distinct CDR3 sequences in the sample, over 45% were seen once. Sample: blood. The receptors derive from a woman aged 60-70 years in good health. Both conserved end residues are part of each CDR3. D genes are given only for firm matches. Size tells how often a clone was seen (once, few, many) or the class of an expanded clone, and some rows leave it out.

DNA	CDR3	V	J	size	D
TGTGCCAGCAGCTTGGGACAGGGTTATTTCGAGCAGTACTTC	CASSLGQGYFEQYF	TRBV7-2	TRBJ2-7	NA	TRBD1
TGCAGTGCTAGATTGGTGGACACAGATACGCAGTATTTT	CSARLVDTDTQYF	TRBV20-1	TRBJ2-3	NA	NA
TGTGCCAGCAGTCGTCCGGGACAGTTCTACAATGAGCAGTTCTTC	CASSRPGQFYNEQFF	TRBV12-3/TRBV12-4	TRBJ2-1	few	TRBD1
TGCAGTGCTGGGGACGACTCTCTGGCGGGGGGACAAGAGACCCAGTACTTC	CSAGDDSLAGGQETQYF	TRBV20-1	TRBJ2-5	NA	TRBD2
TGTGCCAGCAGCTTTTATCAGAGGGACGGCTACACCTTC	CASSFYQRDGYTF	TRBV11-2	TRBJ1-2	few	NA
TGTGCCAGCAGCCCGTCCGGGGGGTTTGGGGCCAACGTCCTGACTTTC	CASSPSGGFGANVLTF	TRBV7-9	TRBJ2-6	few	TRBD2
TGTGCCAGCACCAGGCTGTACGAGCAGTACTTC	CASTRLYEQYF	TRBV6-6	TRBJ2-7	NA	NA
TGTGCCACCGGATCCGGGAGGAGCGAGCAGTACTTC	CATGSGRSEQYF	TRBV15	TRBJ2-7	NA	TRBD2
TGTGCCAGCAGCCCAGCATCTCAAGAGACCCAGTACTTC	CASSPASQETQYF	TRBV4-2	TRBJ2-5	NA	NA
TGTGCCAGCAGTTTATTGTTCCCCGGGACTAGCCCTTACAATGCCAAAAACATTCAGTACTTC	CASSLLFPGTSPYNAKNIQYF	TRBV28	TRBJ2-4	NA	TRBD2
TGTGCCAGCAGCCTAGTGACTAGCGGCTCCTACAATGAGCAGTTCTTC	CASSLVTSGSYNEQFF	TRBV4-2	TRBJ2-1	NA	TRBD2